This TCR beta chain was sequenced in a study of naive and memory T cell subsets. The SP2 primer and nested alpha and beta constant region primers amplified ligated cDNA in four rounds. Alpha and beta constant region primers primed reverse transcription for blood and skin samples. TCRdb fed the 5' RACE reads into MiXCR, producing one record per CDR3 protein. The profile covers approximately 32,000 distinct CDR3 sequences, with 16% appearing a single time and 2% to 3% taken by the ten largest. This clonotype was detected a few times. TCR cDNA received a 3' ligated oligonucleotide that carried a UMI. Cells were not sorted; total RNA input targeted roughly 1 to 1,100 ng. There are 13 residues in the CDR3. V lost 7 bases and J 8 bases, leaving 12 bases between the germline ends. Germline values: CDR1 MGHDK, CDR2 SYGVNS.

This chain links TRBV25-1 with TRBJ1-6; tentative D call: TRBD1 (5 bases). The TCR originated in a female donor in good health. CDR3 residues: CASTAGDYSPLHF. The DNA for the CDR3 is TGTGCCAGCACGGCGGGGGATTATTCACCCCTCCACTTT. Variable domain in full (rest from reference TRBV25-1 and TRBJ1-6): EADIYQTPRYLVIGTGKKITLECSQTMGHDKMYWYQQDPGMELHLIHYSYGVNSTEKGDLSSESTVSRIRTEHFPLTLESARPSHTSQYLCASTAGDYSPLHFGNGTRLTVT.